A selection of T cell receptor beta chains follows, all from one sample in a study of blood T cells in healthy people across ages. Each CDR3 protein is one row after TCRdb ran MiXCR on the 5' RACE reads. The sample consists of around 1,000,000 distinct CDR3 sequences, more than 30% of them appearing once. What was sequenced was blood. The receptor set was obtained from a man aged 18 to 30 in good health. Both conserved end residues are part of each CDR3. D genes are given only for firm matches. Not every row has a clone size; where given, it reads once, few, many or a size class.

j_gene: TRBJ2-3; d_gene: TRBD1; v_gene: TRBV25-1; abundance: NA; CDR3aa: CASSELGTGATDTQYF; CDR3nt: TGTGCCAGCAGTGAACTGGGGACAGGGGCGACAGATACGCAGTATTTT
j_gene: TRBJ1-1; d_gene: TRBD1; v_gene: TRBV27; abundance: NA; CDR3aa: CASSENDRVNTEAFF; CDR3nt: TGTGCCAGCAGTGAAAACGACAGGGTGAACACTGAAGCTTTCTTT
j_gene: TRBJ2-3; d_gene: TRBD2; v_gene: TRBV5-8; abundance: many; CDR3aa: CASSLESSSGGTDTQYF; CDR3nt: TGTGCCAGCAGCTTGGAGTCGTCTAGCGGGGGAACAGATACGCAGTATTTT
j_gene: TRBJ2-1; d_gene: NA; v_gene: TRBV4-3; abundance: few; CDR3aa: CASSQGSSRAFF; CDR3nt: TGCGCCAGCAGCCAAGGATCCTCGAGGGCGTTCTTC
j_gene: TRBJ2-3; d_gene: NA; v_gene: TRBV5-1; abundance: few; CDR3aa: CASSPLWSSSTDTQYF; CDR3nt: TGCGCCAGCAGCCCCTTGTGGTCCTCTAGCACAGATACGCAGTATTTT
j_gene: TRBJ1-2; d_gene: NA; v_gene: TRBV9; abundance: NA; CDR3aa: CASSEPRGQPFYGYTF; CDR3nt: TGTGCCAGCAGCGAACCCAGGGGCCAGCCTTTCTATGGCTACACCTTC
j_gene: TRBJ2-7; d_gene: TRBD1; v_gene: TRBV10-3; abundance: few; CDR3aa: CAISNRGDEQYF; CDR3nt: TGTGCCATCAGCAACAGGGGGGACGAGCAGTACTTC
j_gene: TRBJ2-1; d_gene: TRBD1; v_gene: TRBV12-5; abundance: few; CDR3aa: CASGDDGTGDNEQFF; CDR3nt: TGTGCTAGTGGAGACGACGGGACAGGAGACAATGAGCAGTTCTTC
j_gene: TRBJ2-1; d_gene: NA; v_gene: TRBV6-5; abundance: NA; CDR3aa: CASSYGGRYNEQFF; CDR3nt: TGTGCCAGCAGTTATGGGGGACGGTACAATGAGCAGTTCTTC
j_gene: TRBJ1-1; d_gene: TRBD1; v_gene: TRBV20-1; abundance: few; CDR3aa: CSARKPGQANTEAFF; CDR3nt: TGCAGTGCTAGGAAACCGGGACAGGCGAACACTGAAGCTTTCTTT
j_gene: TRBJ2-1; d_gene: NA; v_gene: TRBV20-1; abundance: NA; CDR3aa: CSAPRLDGLNEQFF; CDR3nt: TGCAGTGCTCCCCGCCTGGATGGGCTTAATGAGCAGTTCTTC
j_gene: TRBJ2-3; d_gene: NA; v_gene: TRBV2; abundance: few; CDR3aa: CASSLDRPEVADTQYF; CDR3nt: TGTGCCAGCAGTCTTGACAGGCCGGAGGTGGCAGATACGCAGTATTTT
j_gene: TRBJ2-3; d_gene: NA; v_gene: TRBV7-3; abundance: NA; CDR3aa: CASSLKAGGADTQYF; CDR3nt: TGTGCCAGCAGCTTAAAGGCAGGAGGCGCAGATACGCAGTATTTT
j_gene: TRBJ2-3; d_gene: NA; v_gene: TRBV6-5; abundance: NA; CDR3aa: CASSYFITDRRHRDAQYF; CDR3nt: TGTGCCAGCAGTTATTTCATCACCGACAGGAGGCATAGAGATGCGCAGTATTTT
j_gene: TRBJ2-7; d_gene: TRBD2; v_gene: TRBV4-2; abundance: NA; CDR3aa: CASSQRLAGSYEQYF; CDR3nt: TGTGCCAGCAGCCAAAGACTAGCGGGTAGCTACGAGCAGTACTTC
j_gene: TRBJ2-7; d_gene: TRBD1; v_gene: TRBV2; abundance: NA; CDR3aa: CASSGQGSGYEQYF; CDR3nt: TGTGCCAGCAGTGGACAGGGGTCCGGATACGAGCAGTACTTC
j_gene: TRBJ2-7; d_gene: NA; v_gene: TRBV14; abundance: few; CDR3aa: CASSRTYHSYEQYF; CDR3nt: TGTGCCAGCAGCCGGACCTACCATTCCTACGAGCAGTACTTC
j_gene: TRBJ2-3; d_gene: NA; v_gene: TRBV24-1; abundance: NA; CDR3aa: CATSDLTTPGRTDTQYF; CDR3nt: TGTGCCACCAGTGATTTGACGACTCCAGGAAGAACAGATACGCAGTATTTT
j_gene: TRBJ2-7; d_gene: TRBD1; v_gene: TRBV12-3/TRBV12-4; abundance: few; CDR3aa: CASSPGDRGYEQYF; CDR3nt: TGTGCCAGCAGTCCTGGGGACAGGGGCTACGAGCAGTACTTC
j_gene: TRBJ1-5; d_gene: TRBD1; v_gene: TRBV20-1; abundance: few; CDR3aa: CSAIVTGRYQPQHF; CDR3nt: TGCAGTGCTATCGTGACAGGGAGGTATCAGCCCCAGCATTTT
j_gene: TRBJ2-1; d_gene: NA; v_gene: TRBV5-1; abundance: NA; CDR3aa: CASTPGTANNEQFF; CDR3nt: TGCGCCAGCACCCCCGGGACGGCTAACAATGAGCAGTTCTTC
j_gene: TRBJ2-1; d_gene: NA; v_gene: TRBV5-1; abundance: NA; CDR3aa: CASVPQDSPYNEQFF; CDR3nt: TGCGCCAGCGTGCCCCAGGACAGCCCGTACAATGAGCAGTTCTTC
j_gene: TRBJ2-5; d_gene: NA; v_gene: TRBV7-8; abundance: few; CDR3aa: CASSSTVKETQYF; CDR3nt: TGTGCCAGCAGCTCCACAGTAAAAGAGACCCAGTACTTC
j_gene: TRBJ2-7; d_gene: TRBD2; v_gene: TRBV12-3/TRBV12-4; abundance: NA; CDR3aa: CASSHMLASGGYEQYF; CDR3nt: TGTGCCAGCAGTCACATGCTTGCTAGCGGGGGTTACGAGCAGTACTTC
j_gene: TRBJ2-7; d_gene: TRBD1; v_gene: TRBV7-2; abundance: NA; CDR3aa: CASSLMSRGTYEQYF; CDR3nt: TGTGCCAGCAGCTTAATGTCCAGGGGGACCTACGAGCAGTACTTC
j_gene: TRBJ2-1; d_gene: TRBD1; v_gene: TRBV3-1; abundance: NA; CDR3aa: CASSHAITGTELMKQFF; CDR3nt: TGTGCCAGCAGCCACGCTATTACCGGGACAGAACTAATGAAGCAGTTCTTC
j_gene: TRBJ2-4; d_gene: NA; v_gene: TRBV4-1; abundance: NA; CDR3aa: CASSQVQIKNIQYF; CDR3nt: TGCGCCAGCAGCCAAGTTCAGATCAAAAACATTCAGTACTTC
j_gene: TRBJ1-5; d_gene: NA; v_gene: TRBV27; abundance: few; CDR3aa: CASRPRVGGDQPQHF; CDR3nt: TGTGCCAGCAGACCCAGGGTCGGTGGCGATCAGCCCCAGCATTTT
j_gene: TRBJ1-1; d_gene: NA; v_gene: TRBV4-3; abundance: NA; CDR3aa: CASSPQAGNTEAFF; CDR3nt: TGCGCCAGCAGCCCACAAGCAGGAAACACTGAAGCTTTCTTT
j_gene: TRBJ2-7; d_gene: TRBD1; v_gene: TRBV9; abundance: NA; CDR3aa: CASSGQGSHNEQYF; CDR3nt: TGTGCCAGCAGCGGACAGGGTTCCCACAATGAGCAGTACTTC
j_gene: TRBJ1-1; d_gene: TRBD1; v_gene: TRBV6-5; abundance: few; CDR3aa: CASSGRDRRNTEAFF; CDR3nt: TGTGCCAGCAGTGGTCGGGACAGAAGGAACACTGAAGCTTTCTTT
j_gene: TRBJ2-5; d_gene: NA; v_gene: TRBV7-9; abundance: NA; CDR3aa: CASSFVQTDQETQYF; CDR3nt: TGTGCCAGCAGTTTCGTCCAAACCGATCAAGAGACCCAGTACTTC
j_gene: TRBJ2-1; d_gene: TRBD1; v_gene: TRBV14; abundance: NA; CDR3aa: CASSLFRRDRGLYNEQFF; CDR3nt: TGTGCCAGCAGCCTTTTTAGGAGGGACAGGGGGCTCTACAATGAGCAGTTCTTC
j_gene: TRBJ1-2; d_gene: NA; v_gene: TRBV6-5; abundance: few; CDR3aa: CAAAGAVTYGYTF; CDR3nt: TGTGCCGCGGCCGGGGCGGTTACCTATGGCTACACCTTC
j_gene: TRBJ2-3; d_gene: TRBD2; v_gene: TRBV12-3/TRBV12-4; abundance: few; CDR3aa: CASNRLAGTDTQYF; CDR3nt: TGTGCCAGCAACAGACTAGCGGGCACAGATACGCAGTATTTT
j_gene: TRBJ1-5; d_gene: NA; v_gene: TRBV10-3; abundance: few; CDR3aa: CATRLRDNSNQPQHF; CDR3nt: TGTGCCACAAGACTCAGGGACAACTCTAATCAGCCCCAGCATTTT
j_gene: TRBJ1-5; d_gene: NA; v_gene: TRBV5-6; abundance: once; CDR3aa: CASSLSPEGNQPQHF; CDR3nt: TGTGCCAGCAGCTTGAGTCCGGAGGGCAATCAGCCCCAGCATTTT
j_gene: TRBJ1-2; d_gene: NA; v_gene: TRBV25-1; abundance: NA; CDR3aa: CASSGKQGSNYGYTF; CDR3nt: TGTGCCAGCAGTGGCAAACAGGGATCTAACTATGGCTACACCTTC
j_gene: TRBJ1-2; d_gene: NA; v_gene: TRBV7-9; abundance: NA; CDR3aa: CASSVGIQRDGYTF; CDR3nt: TGTGCCAGCAGCGTAGGCATCCAACGGGATGGCTACACCTTC
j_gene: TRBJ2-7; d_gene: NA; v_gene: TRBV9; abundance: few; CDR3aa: CASSVGDRQNEQYF; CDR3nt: TGTGCCAGCAGCGTAGGTGACAGGCAGAATGAGCAGTACTTC
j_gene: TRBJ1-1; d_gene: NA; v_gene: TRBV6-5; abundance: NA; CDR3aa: CASSYQRGVDTEAFF; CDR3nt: TGTGCCAGCAGTTACCAGCGGGGGGTCGACACTGAAGCTTTCTTT
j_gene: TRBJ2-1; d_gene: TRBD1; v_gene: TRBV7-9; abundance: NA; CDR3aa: CASSALTGPTYNEQFF; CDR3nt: TGTGCCAGCAGCGCCTTGACAGGGCCTACCTACAATGAGCAGTTCTTC
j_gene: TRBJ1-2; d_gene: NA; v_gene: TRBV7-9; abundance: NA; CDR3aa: CASSWAGTADGYTF; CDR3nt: TGTGCCAGCAGCTGGGCCGGGACGGCGGATGGCTACACCTTC
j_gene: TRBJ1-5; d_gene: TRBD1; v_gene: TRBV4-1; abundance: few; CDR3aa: CASSQEIPGGADGNQPQHF; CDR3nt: TGCGCCAGCAGCCAAGAAATACCAGGGGGGGCGGATGGCAATCAGCCCCAGCATTTT
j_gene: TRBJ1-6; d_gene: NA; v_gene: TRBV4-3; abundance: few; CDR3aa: CASSQEDQGTPLHF; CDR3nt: TGCGCCAGCAGCCAAGAAGACCAGGGGACACCCCTCCACTTT
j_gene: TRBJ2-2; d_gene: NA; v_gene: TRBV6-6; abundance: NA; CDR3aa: CASSYREHLRLTGELFF; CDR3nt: TGTGCCAGCAGTTACCGAGAACACCTCCGGCTCACCGGGGAGCTGTTTTTT
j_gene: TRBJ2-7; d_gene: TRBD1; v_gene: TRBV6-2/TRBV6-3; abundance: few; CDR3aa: CASSKATGGYEQYF; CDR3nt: TGTGCCAGCAGTAAGGCTACAGGGGGCTACGAGCAGTACTTC
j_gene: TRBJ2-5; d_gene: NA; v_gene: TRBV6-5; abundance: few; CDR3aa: CASSLGLEDSETQYF; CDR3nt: TGTGCCAGCAGTCTGGGACTGGAGGATTCCGAGACCCAGTACTTC
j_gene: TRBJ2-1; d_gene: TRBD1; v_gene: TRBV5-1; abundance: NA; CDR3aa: CASKERTGAYNEQFF; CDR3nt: TGCGCCAGCAAAGAAAGGACAGGGGCCTACAATGAGCAGTTCTTC
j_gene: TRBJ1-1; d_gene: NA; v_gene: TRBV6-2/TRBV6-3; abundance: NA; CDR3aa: CASSYFGGVEAFF; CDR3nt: TGTGCCAGCAGTTACTTCGGCGGCGTTGAAGCTTTCTTT
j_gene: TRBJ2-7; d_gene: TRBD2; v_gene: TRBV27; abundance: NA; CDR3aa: CASSFSSGESSYEQYF; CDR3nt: TGTGCCAGCAGTTTCTCTAGCGGGGAGAGCTCCTACGAGCAGTACTTC
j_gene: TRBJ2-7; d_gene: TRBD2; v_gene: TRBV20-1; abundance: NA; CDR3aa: CSARDIAPSGDYEQYF; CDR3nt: TGCAGTGCTAGAGATATCGCGCCTAGCGGGGACTACGAGCAGTACTTC
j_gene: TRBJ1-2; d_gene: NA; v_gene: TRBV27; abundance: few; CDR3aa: CASRLSKNYGYTF; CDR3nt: TGTGCCAGCAGGCTAAGTAAAAACTATGGCTACACCTTC
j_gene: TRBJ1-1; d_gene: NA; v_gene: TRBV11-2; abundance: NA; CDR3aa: CASSLGFGAFF; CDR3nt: TGTGCCAGCAGCTTAGGTTTTGGAGCTTTCTTT
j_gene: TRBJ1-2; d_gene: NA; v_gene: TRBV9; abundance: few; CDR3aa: CASSSRAEGYTF; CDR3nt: TGTGCCAGCAGCTCCAGAGCTGAGGGCTACACCTTC
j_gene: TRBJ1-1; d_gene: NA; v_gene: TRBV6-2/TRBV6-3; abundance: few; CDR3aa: CASSVKEYTEAFF; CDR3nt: TGTGCCAGCAGTGTAAAGGAGTACACTGAAGCTTTCTTT
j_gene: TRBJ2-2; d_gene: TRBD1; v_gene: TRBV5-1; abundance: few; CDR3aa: CASTPGTGNTGELFF; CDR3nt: TGCGCCAGCACCCCCGGGACAGGGAACACCGGGGAGCTGTTTTTT
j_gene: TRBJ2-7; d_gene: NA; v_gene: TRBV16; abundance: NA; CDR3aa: CASSQYTQSEQYF; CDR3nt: TGTGCCAGCAGCCAATATACACAGTCCGAGCAGTACTTC
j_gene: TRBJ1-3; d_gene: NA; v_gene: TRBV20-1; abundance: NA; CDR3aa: CSAPPAGNSGNTIYF; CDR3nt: TGCAGTGCTCCCCCGGCGGGGAACTCTGGAAACACCATATATTTT
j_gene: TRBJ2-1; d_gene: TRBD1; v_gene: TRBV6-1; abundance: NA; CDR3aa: CASSAIRTRGLEQFF; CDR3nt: TGTGCCAGCAGTGCGATCCGGACAAGGGGGCTTGAGCAGTTCTTC